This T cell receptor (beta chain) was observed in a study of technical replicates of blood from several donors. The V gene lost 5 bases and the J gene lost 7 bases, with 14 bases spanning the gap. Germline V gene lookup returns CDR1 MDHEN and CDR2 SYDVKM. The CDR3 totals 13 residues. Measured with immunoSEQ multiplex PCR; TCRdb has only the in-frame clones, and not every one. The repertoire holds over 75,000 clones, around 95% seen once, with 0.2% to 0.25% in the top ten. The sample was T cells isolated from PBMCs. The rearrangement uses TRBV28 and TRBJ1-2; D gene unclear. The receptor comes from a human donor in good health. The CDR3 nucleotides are TGTGCCAGCAGTCCCGACGGTAACAGTGGCTACACCTTC. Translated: CASSPDGNSGYTF.